The clone carrying this TCR beta chain is a singleton in its sample. Its specificity is not known. These data belong to a study of T cells after yellow fever vaccination. Overall study: Low-cell-number fractions were prepared with SMART-Seq v4 Ultra Low Input. Study conclusions and caveats: Post-booster reappearance was seen for most primary-vaccination clones (roughly 97% CD4, 85% to 90% CD8). A small proportion of clonotypes was detected in both the CD4 and CD8 compartments. FACS-sorted repertoires could harbor abundant contaminating bulk-population clonotypes.

From germline, CDR1 is DFQATT and CDR2 SNEGSKA (reference sequence). This CDR3 region has 15 residues. Trimming shortened V by 3 bases and J by 2 bases, and 15 bases separated the two germline ends. A single record per CDR3 protein comes from TCRdb applying MiXCR to the 5' RACE reads. This table holds about 630,000 distinct CDR3 sequences, 9% to 15% found once. The source was PBMCs, collected on the day of the yellow fever booster vaccination. The chain links TRBV20-1 to TRBJ2-3; TRBD2 might be the D (7 bases). This receptor was identified in a man aged 25-45 years who received the YFV17D yellow fever vaccine. DNA for the CDR3: TGCAGTGCTAGTCCAGGCGGGGGCTTCACAGATACGCAGTATTTT. Amino acids: CSASPGGGFTDTQYF.